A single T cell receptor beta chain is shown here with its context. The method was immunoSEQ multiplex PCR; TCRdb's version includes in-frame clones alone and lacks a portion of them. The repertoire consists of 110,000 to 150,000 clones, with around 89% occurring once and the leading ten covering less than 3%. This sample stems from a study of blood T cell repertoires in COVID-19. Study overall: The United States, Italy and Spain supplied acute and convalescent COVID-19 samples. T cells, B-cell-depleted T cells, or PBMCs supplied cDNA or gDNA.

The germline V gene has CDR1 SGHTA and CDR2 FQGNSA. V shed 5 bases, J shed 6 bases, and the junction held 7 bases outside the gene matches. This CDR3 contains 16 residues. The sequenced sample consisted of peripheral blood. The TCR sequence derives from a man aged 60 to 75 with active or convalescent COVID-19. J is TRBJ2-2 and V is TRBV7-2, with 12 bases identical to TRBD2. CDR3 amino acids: CASSQTSGRVAGELFF. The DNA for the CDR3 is TGTGCCAGCAGCCAGACTAGCGGGAGAGTAGCCGGGGAGCTGTTTTTT.